This T cell receptor beta chain originates from a study of T-cell memory formation after mild COVID-19. Each CDR3 protein gets one entry after TCRdb re-called the 5' RACE reads with MiXCR. This table has around 320,000 distinct CDR3 sequences, 19% appearing once. The germline V gene encodes CDR1 SGHVS and CDR2 FNYEAQ. V dropped 0 bases and J dropped 1 base, with 7 bases sitting between them. CDR3 length: 14 residues. This clonotype occurred a few times. J is TRBJ2-7 and V is TRBV7-6; no definite D call. The TCR was taken from a man younger than 35 who had mild COVID-19 (a few samples of this study predate the infection). Cell type and time point are not known. Sequencing input: PBMCs or a T cell subset sorted from them (not recorded which). CDR3 DNA: TGTGCCAGCAGCTTAGCGACCGCATCCTACGAGCAGTACTTC. Translation gives CASSLATASYEQYF.